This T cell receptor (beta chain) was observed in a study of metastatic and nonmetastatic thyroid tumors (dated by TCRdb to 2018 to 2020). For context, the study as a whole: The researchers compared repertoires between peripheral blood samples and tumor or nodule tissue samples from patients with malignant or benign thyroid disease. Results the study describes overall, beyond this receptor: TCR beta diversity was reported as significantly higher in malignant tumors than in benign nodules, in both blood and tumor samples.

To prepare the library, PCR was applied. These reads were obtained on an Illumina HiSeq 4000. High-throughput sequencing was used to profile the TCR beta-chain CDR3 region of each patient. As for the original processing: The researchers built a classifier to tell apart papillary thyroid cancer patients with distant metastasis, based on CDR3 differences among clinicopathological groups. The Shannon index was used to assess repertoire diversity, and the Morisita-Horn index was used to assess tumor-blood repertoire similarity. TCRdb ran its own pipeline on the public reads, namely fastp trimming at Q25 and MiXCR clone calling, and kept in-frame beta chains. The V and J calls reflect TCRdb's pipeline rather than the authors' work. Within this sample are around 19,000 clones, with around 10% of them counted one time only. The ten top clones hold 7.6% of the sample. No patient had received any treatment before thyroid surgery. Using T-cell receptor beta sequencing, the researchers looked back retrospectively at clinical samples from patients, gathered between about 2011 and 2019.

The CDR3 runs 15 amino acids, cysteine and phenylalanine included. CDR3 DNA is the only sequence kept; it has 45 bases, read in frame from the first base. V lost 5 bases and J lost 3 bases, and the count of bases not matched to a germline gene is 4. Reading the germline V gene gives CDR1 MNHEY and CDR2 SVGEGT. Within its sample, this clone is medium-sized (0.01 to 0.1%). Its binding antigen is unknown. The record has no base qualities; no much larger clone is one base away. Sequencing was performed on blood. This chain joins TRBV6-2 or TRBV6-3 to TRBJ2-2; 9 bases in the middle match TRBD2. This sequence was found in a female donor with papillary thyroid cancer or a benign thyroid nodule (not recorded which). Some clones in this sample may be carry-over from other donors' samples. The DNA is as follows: TGTGCCAGCAGTCCTAGCGGGACGGACACCGGGGAGCTGTTTTTT. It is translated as CASSPSGTDTGELFF.